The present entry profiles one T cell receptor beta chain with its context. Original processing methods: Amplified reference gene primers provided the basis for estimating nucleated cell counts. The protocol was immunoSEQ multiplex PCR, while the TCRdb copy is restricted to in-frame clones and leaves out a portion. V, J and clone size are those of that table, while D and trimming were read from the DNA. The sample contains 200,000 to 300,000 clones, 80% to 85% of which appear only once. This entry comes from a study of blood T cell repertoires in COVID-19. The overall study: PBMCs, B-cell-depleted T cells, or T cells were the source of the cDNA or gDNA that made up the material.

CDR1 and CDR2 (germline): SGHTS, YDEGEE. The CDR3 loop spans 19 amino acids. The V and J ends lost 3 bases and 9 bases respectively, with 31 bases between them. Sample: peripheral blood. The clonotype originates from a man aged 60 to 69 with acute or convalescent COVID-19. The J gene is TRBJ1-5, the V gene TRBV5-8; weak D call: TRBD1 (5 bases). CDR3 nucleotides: TGTGCCAGCAGCTGGGGGGACTATGAAGAGATGGACCGCGGATTGCCCCAGCATTTT. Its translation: CASSWGDYEEMDRGLPQHF.